The sequence of this TCR beta chain was determined in a study of T cell clonality in common variable immunodeficiency. Whole-study findings and limits: Fewer TCRbeta clones were shared among CVID subjects than controls. TCRbeta clonality was increased in CVID versus healthy controls. T cell subpopulation sequencing would be needed to explain CVID clonality. Fewer deletions and N-nucleotide insertions were reportedly seen in common variable immunodeficiency TCR beta sequences.

In this sample, this clone turned up many times. No antigen is known for it. The CDR3 end is not reached by the read, which stops 3 residues before it; the germline J gene fills it in. Sequenced by immunoSEQ multiplex PCR; TCRdb stores in-frame clones only, minus some. The repertoire yields about 81,000 clones, none seen only once; the top ten contain under 1%. V lost 7 bases, J lost 2 bases, and 7 bases stayed unmatched. CDR3 size: 13 residues. CDR1 SQVTM and CDR2 ANQGSEA come from the germline V gene. The specimen was peripheral blood mononuclear cells. This receptor was identified in a person aged 18 to 75 in good health. The chain recombines TRBV29-1 with TRBJ1-2, with 7 bases aligning to TRBD1. The part of the CDR3 DNA that was read is TGCAGCGCTGGGGACAGCTCAAACTATGGC. Translated: CSAGDSSNYG. The entire CDR3 is CSAGDSSNYGYTF.